The rows below give T cell receptor beta chains drawn from one sample of a study of T cells in Graves' hyperthyroidism and ophthalmopathy. TCRdb processed the multiplex PCR reads anew with MiXCR; each CDR3 protein has one entry. The table shows nearly 600,000 distinct CDR3 sequences, with about 15% occurring only once. The sequenced material came from blood. The receptors originated from a woman aged 30 to 39 with Graves' hyperthyroidism that later progressed to Graves' ophthalmopathy. The conserved cysteine and the conserved F or W are not part of the CDR3 here. The order of the fields is V gene, J gene, clone size, CDR3 protein. Clone size is not always given. Where it is, it says once, few, many or a class for expanded clones.

V: TRBV4-1
J: TRBJ2-5
size: many
CDR3: ASSQGHGTAEETQY

V: TRBV6-1
J: TRBJ1-1
size: -
CDR3: ASRRDPGGNTEAF

V: TRBV3-1
J: TRBJ1-2
size: many
CDR3: ASSQDRGYT

V: TRBV4-1
J: TRBJ2-7
size: few
CDR3: ASSQGEDEQY

V: TRBV5-8
J: TRBJ2-3
size: few
CDR3: ASSKQGVYTDTQY

V: TRBV7-8
J: TRBJ2-3
size: many
CDR3: ASSSSGTSTDTQY

V: TRBV12-5
J: TRBJ1-1
size: many
CDR3: ASGPFNSGTEAF

V: TRBV30
J: TRBJ1-6
size: few
CDR3: AWTSSYNSPLH

V: TRBV27
J: TRBJ2-1
size: many
CDR3: ATQASSYNEQF

V: TRBV24-1
J: TRBJ1-6
size: many
CDR3: ATSDPSGSPLH

V: TRBV28
J: TRBJ2-7
size: few
CDR3: ASTYATYEQY

V: TRBV24-1
J: TRBJ2-5
size: many
CDR3: ATSGGTGEQETQY

V: TRBV25-1
J: TRBJ2-7
size: many
CDR3: ASRTSGRSSSYEQY

V: TRBV29-1
J: TRBJ2-1
size: many
CDR3: SVGQGAINEQF

V: TRBV19
J: TRBJ1-5
size: many
CDR3: ASFKGGYSNQPQH

V: TRBV3-1
J: TRBJ1-1
size: many
CDR3: ASSQERPPKNGNTEAF

V: TRBV20-1
J: TRBJ1-1
size: -
CDR3: SARDDGYTEAF

V: TRBV19
J: TRBJ2-7
size: many
CDR3: ASRADTSGGSYEQY

V: TRBV30
J: TRBJ1-2
size: many
CDR3: ASEINGYT

V: TRBV27
J: TRBJ2-5
size: many
CDR3: ASSTYSGGTPETQY

V: TRBV5-1
J: TRBJ2-2
size: -
CDR3: ASSLEASGRVDTGELF

V: TRBV3-1
J: TRBJ2-1
size: many
CDR3: ASSHRGLYNEQF

V: TRBV19
J: TRBJ1-5
size: many
CDR3: ASSPPTGSQPQH

V: TRBV7-2
J: TRBJ2-7
size: many
CDR3: ASSWGTSYEQY

V: TRBV4-1
J: TRBJ1-4
size: -
CDR3: ASSPWQETNEKLF

V: TRBV11-2
J: TRBJ2-3
size: many
CDR3: ASSLEWEAGRGPPDTQY